These T cell receptor beta chains were read from a single sample in a study of blood T cell repertoires in COVID-19. Libraries were prepared by immunoSEQ multiplex PCR; TCRdb keeps only in-frame clonotypes and omits some of them. The sample has around 28,000 clones, 75% to 90% seen once. Sequencing was carried out using peripheral blood. The receptor set was obtained from a woman of 80 years or more with COVID-19, enrolled during active disease. The CDR3 runs from the conserved cysteine through the conserved F or W. Fields, in order: V gene, J gene, clone size, CDR3 length, D gene, CDR3 protein, CDR3 DNA. The D gene is left open where the match is weak. Size is omitted from some rows. Given values are once, few, many or a class for expanded clones.

TRBV4-1	TRBJ1-4	.	14	.	CASSLRQGREKLFF	TGCGCCAGCAGCCTGCGGCAGGGGCGCGAAAAACTGTTTTTT
TRBV4-1	TRBJ1-2	once	15	TRBD1	CASSQEWDSLYGYTF	TGCGCCAGCAGCCAAGAGTGGGACAGTCTATATGGCTACACCTTC
TRBV5-1	TRBJ2-1	.	15	.	CASSHGRTEGDEQFF	TGCGCCAGCAGCCATGGACGGACCGAGGGGGATGAGCAGTTCTTC
TRBV7-2	TRBJ2-7	.	15	TRBD1	CASSLGTGISYEQYF	TGTGCCAGCAGCTTAGGGACAGGGATCTCCTACGAGCAGTACTTC
TRBV20-1	TRBJ1-2	.	9	TRBD1	CSATGTVTF	TGCAGTGCGACCGGGACAGTCACCTTC
TRBV29-1	TRBJ1-1	.	13	.	CSGLSSMNTEAFF	TGCAGCGGCCTCAGTAGCATGAACACTGAAGCTTTCTTT
TRBV30	TRBJ2-3	.	15	.	CAWSHDGGAVDTQYF	TGTGCCTGGAGTCATGACGGCGGGGCGGTAGATACGCAGTATTTT
TRBV2	TRBJ1-5	.	13	.	CASKIGGNQPQHF	TGTGCCAGCAAGATCGGGGGCAATCAGCCCCAGCATTTT
TRBV2	TRBJ1-6	.	13	.	CASKPDSNSPLHF	TGTGCCAGCAAACCGGACAGCAATTCACCCCTCCACTTT
TRBV9	TRBJ2-3	.	16	TRBD2	CASSVIPSGGTDTQYF	TGTGCCAGCAGCGTCATCCCTAGCGGAGGCACAGATACGCAGTATTTT
TRBV7-2	TRBJ2-5	few	15	.	CASRVGPGFRETQYF	TGTGCCAGCAGGGTGGGTCCAGGGTTCCGAGAGACCCAGTACTTC
TRBV7-2	TRBJ1-5	.	14	.	CASATDPSNQPQHF	TGTGCCAGTGCGACAGACCCTAGCAATCAGCCCCAGCATTTT
TRBV4-1	TRBJ2-7	.	16	.	CASSPPFGTGAYEQYF	TGCGCCAGCAGCCCACCCTTCGGCACGGGGGCCTACGAGCAGTACTTC
TRBV10-2	TRBJ2-6	.	20	TRBD1	CASSEVSGTGHPSGANVLTF	TGCGCCAGCAGTGAGGTTTCCGGGACAGGCCACCCCTCTGGGGCCAACGTCCTGACTTTC
TRBV18	TRBJ1-1	.	16	.	CASSPQGLLMNTEAFF	TGTGCCAGCTCACCGCAGGGGCTACTGATGAACACTGAAGCTTTCTTT
TRBV25-1	TRBJ1-3	.	13	.	CASLGVSGNTIYF	TGTGCCAGCCTAGGGGTCTCTGGAAACACCATATATTTT
TRBV10-3	TRBJ1-2	.	12	.	CAISESAYGYTF	TGTGCCATCAGTGAGTCAGCCTATGGCTACACCTTC
TRBV7-9	TRBJ2-7	.	14	TRBD2	CASSLSGAFGEQYF	TGTGCCAGCAGCCTTAGCGGGGCCTTTGGCGAGCAGTACTTC
TRBV18	TRBJ2-1	.	15	.	CASSGARGSYNEQFF	TGTGCCAGCTCGGGTGCTCGGGGGTCCTACAATGAGCAGTTCTTC
TRBV6-5	TRBJ1-3	few	16	TRBD1	CASSYGTGGSGNTIYF	TGTGCCAGCAGTTACGGGACAGGGGGATCTGGAAACACCATATATTTT
TRBV19	TRBJ1-5	.	16	.	CASSIIALVSNQPQHF	TGTGCCAGTAGTATAATAGCGCTCGTTAGCAATCAGCCCCAGCATTTT
TRBV2	TRBJ1-4	.	14	TRBD1	CASGQDRGDEKLFF	TGTGCCAGCGGCCAGGACAGGGGGGATGAAAAACTGTTTTTT
TRBV7-9	TRBJ1-2	once	13	.	CASSQGLGGGYTF	TGTGCCAGCAGCCAGGGCCTCGGGGGGGGCTACACCTTC
TRBV4-2	TRBJ1-3	.	16	.	CASSQDSSRGGNTIYF	TGTGCCAGCAGCCAAGATTCGTCCAGGGGTGGAAACACCATATATTTT
TRBV11-2	TRBJ2-7	.	15	TRBD1	CASSSIRQGRNEQYF	TGTGCCAGCAGCTCCATCCGACAGGGTAGGAACGAGCAGTACTTC
TRBV5-1	TRBJ1-3	.	15	TRBD1	CASSFGTGEGNTIYF	TGCGCCAGCAGCTTTGGGACAGGGGAAGGAAACACCATATATTTT
TRBV5-5	TRBJ2-7	.	15	.	CASSLLGGDSYEQYF	TGTGCCAGCAGCTTGTTAGGCGGGGACTCCTACGAGCAGTACTTC
TRBV30	TRBJ1-3	.	13	.	CAGQGISGNTIYF	TGTGCCGGCCAGGGAATCTCTGGAAACACCATATATTTT